The present T cell receptor beta chain was sequenced within a study of blood T cell repertoires in COVID-19 (dated by TCRdb to 2020 to 2021). Study-level background: The collaborator samples originated in the United States, Italy and Spain and spanned the acute and convalescent phases of COVID-19. The prospective study material was composed of cDNA or gDNA derived from T cells, B-cell-depleted T cells, or PBMCs. Deeply sampled blood TCRbeta repertoires from subjects exposed to, actively infected with, or recovered from COVID-19 were included in the dataset. The repertoires were released in a freely available public database meant as a resource for research on the immune response to SARS-CoV-2. Samples came from the ongoing ImmuneRACE study (first 160 participants) plus 1,254 subjects from 6 global collaborators. Nearly every sample came with metadata listing a de-identified subject ID, COVID-19 status, age in years and sex. HLA class I and class II types, where available, came from metadata supplied by the sample provider rather than from assay-based typing. The research as a whole found: The amount of clinical and demographic metadata varied by source and participant and was provided uncurated.

Each collaborating institution followed its own protocols to collect whole blood in K2EDTA tubes. For TCRbeta analysis, collaborators shipped samples in one of three forms: frozen whole blood, isolated PBMCs, or DNA extracted from either of those sample types. The germline V gene supplies CDR1 SGHRS and CDR2 YFSETQ. V loses 5 bases, J loses 8 bases, and the germline ends lie 19 bases apart. The CDR3 numbers 14 residues from cysteine through phenylalanine. The entry retains the CDR3 DNA only, 42 bases that are in frame from base 1. With respect to this clone: Which antigen it targets is not known. No base quality values were provided; no much bigger clone lies one nucleotide off.

TCRbeta CDR3 regions were amplified from genomic DNA by means of the immunoSEQ Assay, a bias-controlled multiplex PCR. As for the authors' bioinformatics: The number of nucleated cells in each sample was estimated by amplification of reference gene primers within the assay. To quantify the absolute abundance of each unique TCRbeta CDR3 rearrangement, sequence reads were collapsed and filtered. Productive Simpson clonality was computed per sample as the square root of Simpson's diversity index over productive rearrangements. The table comes from immuneACCESS by way of TCRdb, which keeps in-frame sequences with V and J called. Part of the clones is missing from these tables; in studies checked, under half for an unresolved V gene and the rest for unknown reasons. Clonal size and the V and J genes are those of that table, whereas D and trimming came from the DNA. The sample table shows 49,000 or so clones, and over 80% are seen once. The ten largest clones represent roughly 7.4% of the sample.

This TCR came from a man aged 45 to 65 with acute or convalescent COVID-19. Sequencing was done on a sample of peripheral blood. The chain was built from TRBV5-1 and TRBJ1-2; possibly the D gene is TRBD1, per 5 matching bases. The DNA sequence is as follows: TGCGCCAGCAGAGACACGGGGGTGAATGGCGGCTACACCTTC. This translates into CASRDTGVNGGYTF.